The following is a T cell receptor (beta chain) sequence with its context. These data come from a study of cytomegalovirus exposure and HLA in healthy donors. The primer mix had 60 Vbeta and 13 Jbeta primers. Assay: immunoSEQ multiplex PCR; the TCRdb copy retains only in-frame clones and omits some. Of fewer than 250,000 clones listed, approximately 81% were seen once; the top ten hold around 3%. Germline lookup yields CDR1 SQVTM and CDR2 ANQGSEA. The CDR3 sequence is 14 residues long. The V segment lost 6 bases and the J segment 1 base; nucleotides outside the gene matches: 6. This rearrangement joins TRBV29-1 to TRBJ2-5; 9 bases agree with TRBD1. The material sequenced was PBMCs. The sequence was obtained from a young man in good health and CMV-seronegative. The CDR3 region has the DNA TGCAGCGTGGACAGGGGTTTGGCCCAAGAGACCCAGTACTTC. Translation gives CSVDRGLAQETQYF.